The 26 T cell receptor beta chains below come from one sample, sequenced in a study of tumor-infiltrating lymphocytes in primary liver carcinoma. Germline DNA was also extracted, and blood RNA derived from unsorted whole blood. Starting material of around 460 ng total RNA yielded TCR beta cDNA via a constant-region primer. It was through three nested multiplex PCR rounds of slightly modified ARM-PCR that TCR beta libraries arose. For around 11 cycles apiece, the opening two PCR rounds ran with TRBV1-TRBV30 forward primers and a C-beta reverse primer. TCRdb used MiXCR to reprocess the multiplex PCR reads, holding one entry per CDR3 protein. This table has about 310,000 distinct CDR3 sequences, approximately 58% appearing once. Sequenced input: peripheral blood. The source is a woman aged 25 to 39 with primary liver carcinoma and hepatitis B virus infection.

In regard to this clonotype: A much more abundant neighbour one base away suggests this may be a read error. This chain uses TRBV13 with TRBJ2-2; D gene uncertain. Germline V CDR1 and CDR2: PRHDT, FYEKMQ (reference sequence). CDR3 length equals 14 residues. The CDR3 DNA reads TGTGCCAGCAGCCCCGTCATTAACACCGGGCAGCTGTTTTTT. Its protein product is CASSPVINTGQLFF. The full variable domain, with the rest looked up from reference TRBV13 and TRBJ2-2, is AAGVIQSPRHLIKEKRETATLKCYPIPRHDTVYWYQQGPGQDPQFLISFYEKMQSDKGSIPDRFSAQQFSDYHSELNMSSLELGDSALYFCASSPVINTGQLFFGEGSRLTVL.

This clonotype was found a few times. Since a much larger clone is just one base distant, this may be a read error. The CDR3, as DNA: TGTGCTAGCATGAGGACCGGGGAGCTGTTTTTT. Translation gives CASMRTGELFF. The chain is built from TRBV12-5 and TRBJ2-2, with D unclear. CDR1 is LGHNT, CDR2 FRNRAP, per germline. Trimming took off 9 bases at V and 5 bases at J, with 7 bases between the two ends. The CDR3 sequence is 11 residues long.

In the case of this clonotype: A single base separates this from a much larger clone, so it may be a read error. The V and J genes are TRBV6-5 and TRBJ2-7; D is unclear. This CDR3 spans 13 amino acids. Germline lookup yields CDR1 MNHEY and CDR2 SVGAGI. CDR3 protein: CTSSFGQLYEQYF. Here the CDR3 DNA reads TGTACCAGCAGTTTCGGGCAGCTCTACGAGCAGTACTTC.

The chain couples TRBV5-1 to TRBJ2-5; possibly TRBD1 for D (5 bases). The length of the CDR3 is 13 residues. CDR1 is SGHRS and CDR2 is YFSETQ in the germline V gene. V shed 3 bases and J shed 2 bases, with 8 bases lying between them. The DNA for the CDR3 is TGCGCCAGCAGCTCGTACAGGCAAGAGACCCAGTACTTC. Protein: CASSSYRQETQYF.

Concerning this clonotype: One end of the junction varies from germline; a read error may be responsible. The genes are TRBV6-6 and TRBJ2-6, with D possibly being TRBD1 or TRBD2 (7 bases each). CDR1 is MNHNY, CDR2 SVGAGI, per germline (reference sequence). This CDR3 region has 17 residues. The CDR3 bases are TGTGCCGGCATTACCAACAGGGGACTATCTGGGGCCAACGTCCTGACCTTC. Amino acid sequence: CAGITNRGLSGANVLTF.

With respect to this clonotype: Being one base from a much bigger clone, this may be a read error. V gene TRBV4-3 combines with J gene TRBJ2-1; D tentatively reads TRBD1 or TRBD2 (5 bases each). Per germline, CDR1 LGHNA and CDR2 YSLEER. The CDR3 is 15 amino acids. The CDR3 nucleotides read TGCGCCAGCAGCCACCCGTCCGGGACCCACAATGAGCGGTTCTTC. Translating it yields CASSHPSGTHNERFF.

This clonotype has a handful of counts. The V gene is TRBV12-3 or TRBV12-4, the J gene TRBJ1-5, with D possibly matching TRBD1 (5 bases). Between the trimmed V and J ends, which lost 7 bases and 4 bases, there was a span of 17 bases. This CDR3 contains 15 residues. For the CDR3, the DNA is TGTGCCAGCACCCTTTCGGGGGAAGTAAATCAGCCCCAGCATTTT. This translates into CASTLSGEVNQPQHF.

Remarks on this clonotype: The junction differs from germline at one of its ends, possibly a read error. This chain uses TRBV7-9 with TRBJ2-5; possible D gene TRBD1, 6 bases. The CDR3 spans 14 residues. Germline V gives CDR1 SEHNR, CDR2 FQNEAQ (reference sequence). CDR3 region: CVSSLKGERETQYF. As DNA, the CDR3 is TGTGTCAGCAGCTTAAAGGGGGAACGAGAGACCCAGTACTTC.

The chain employs TRBV11-3 and TRBJ2-7; D perhaps matches TRBD2 (6 bases). V lost 3 bases to trimming and J lost 9 bases, with 15 bases between them. The CDR3 length is 13 residues. The V gene's germline CDR1 is SGHNT and CDR2 YENEEA. Here the CDR3 DNA reads TGTGCCAGCAGCTTGGGCAGGGAGGCCTGGCAGTACTTC. This codes for CASSLGREAWQYF.

Of note for this clonotype: One junction end does not reproduce the germline sequence, and a read error may be involved. V usage is TRBV4-2 and J usage is TRBJ1-4, with D unresolved. This CDR3 region has 14 residues. In germline, CDR1 is LGHNA, CDR2 YNFKEQ. In DNA form, the CDR3 reads TGTGCCAGCAGCCAAGGTACCGGCCTTGAAAAACCGTTTTTT. It specifies CASSQGTGLEKPFF.

Many counts were recorded for this clonotype. The chain uses TRBV11-2 and TRBJ2-2; no firm D call. The V gene lost 5 bases and the J gene lost 4 bases, with 23 bases spanning the gap. Germline V CDR1 and CDR2: SGHAT, FQNNGV. The CDR3 is 18 residues long. This CDR3 reads CASSPWTDPRLLTGELFF. In nucleotides, the CDR3 is TGTGCCAGCAGCCCCTGGACCGATCCAAGGCTTCTCACCGGGGAGCTGTTTTTT.

This clonotype was observed a handful of times. The chain carries TRBV12-3 or TRBV12-4 and TRBJ1-3, with D possibly being TRBD1 (5 bases). The CDR3 is made up of 15 amino acids. Trimming took off 2 bases at V and 4 bases at J, with 12 bases between the two ends. The CDR3 DNA reads as TGTGCCAGCAGTTTACATGGGACCCCAGGAAACACCATATATTTT. It yields the protein CASSLHGTPGNTIYF.

This sequence joins TRBV5-6 and TRBJ2-5; 8 bases align to TRBD1. Germline V gives CDR1 SGHDT, CDR2 YYEEEE. The CDR3 extends over 13 amino acids. The J segment lost 1 base and the V segment lost 6 bases, leaving 2 bases of the junction unmatched. The CDR3 spells CASTQGAQETQYF. DNA of the CDR3: TGTGCCAGCACCCAGGGGGCCCAAGAGACCCAGTACTTC. The full variable domain, with the rest looked up from reference TRBV5-6 and TRBJ2-5, is DAGVTQSPTHLIKTRGQQVTLRCSPKSGHDTVSWYQQALGQGPQFIFQYYEEEERQRGNFPDRFSGHQFPNYSSELNVNALLLGDSALYLCASTQGAQETQYFGPGTRLLVL.

A remark on this clonotype: A much bigger clone sits one base away, suggesting this may be a read error. The CDR3 end shows no conserved phenylalanine or tryptophan, and so a read error is likely. V gene TRBV29-1 combines with J gene TRBJ2-1, with 9 nucleotides matching TRBD2. Germline CDR1 and CDR2: SQVTM and ANQGSEA. J gave up 4 bases and V 3 bases, and 4 bases lay outside the gene matches. CDR3 size: 14 residues. CDR3 in amino acids: CSVELAGGYNEQFL. The CDR3 nucleotides are TGCAGCGTTGAGTTGGCGGGAGGGTACAATGAGCAGTTCTTA.

Notes on this clonotype: One junction end does not reproduce the germline sequence, and a read error may be involved. V is TRBV7-9 and J is TRBJ2-1; D may be TRBD1 or TRBD2 (5 bases each). The CDR3 sequence is 16 residues long. Germline V gene data show CDR1 as SEHNR and CDR2 as FQNEAQ (reference sequence). CDR3 sequence reads: CVSSLGVELVSNEQFF. The CDR3 DNA sequence: TGTGTCAGCAGCTTGGGGGTAGAGTTGGTCTCTAATGAGCAGTTCTTC.

To note about this clonotype: The conserved phenylalanine or tryptophan is not found at the CDR3 terminus, so this likely reflects a read error. The J gene is TRBJ2-6, the V gene TRBV11-2, with TRBD1 matching 8 bases. The CDR3 covers 17 residues. CDR1 is SGHAT and CDR2 is FQNNGV in the germline V gene. The CDR3 loop reads CASSLGTGIGGANALTI. For the CDR3, the DNA is TGTGCCAGCAGCTTAGGGACAGGGATCGGTGGGGCCAACGCCCTGACTATC.

There are many counts of this clonotype. The V gene is TRBV6-2 or TRBV6-3, the J gene TRBJ1-6; the match to TRBD1 covers 8 bases. In germline, CDR1 is MNHEY, CDR2 SVGEGT. The CDR3 consists of 15 residues. J lost 4 bases, V lost 5 bases, and 4 bases had no gene match. Here the CDR3 DNA reads TGTGCCAGCAGTCGGACAGGGACTTATAATTCACCCCTCCACTTT. Protein: CASSRTGTYNSPLHF.

This clonotype was seen a handful of times. The rearrangement uses TRBV6-5 and TRBJ2-5; D might be TRBD2 (5 bases). The germline CDR1 and CDR2 sequences are MNHEY and SVGAGI. The CDR3 runs to 15 residues. V was shortened by 0 bases and J by 6 bases, with 14 bases between the two germline ends. CDR3 sequence reads: CASSYSTASLQTQYF. CDR3 in DNA: TGTGCCAGCAGTTACTCAACGGCTAGCCTGCAGACCCAGTACTTC.

For this clonotype: The junction departs from the called germline gene at one end, perhaps through a read error. The chain combines TRBV6-2 or TRBV6-3 with TRBJ2-2, with TRBD1 matching over 8 bases. From germline, CDR1 is MNHEY and CDR2 SVGEGT. The CDR3 loop spans 14 amino acids. This CDR3 is CASRPGQGVGKLFF. The CDR3 DNA reads TGTGCCAGCAGACCCGGACAGGGTGTCGGGAAGCTGTTTTTT.

The rearrangement links TRBV11-3 to TRBJ2-7, with 8 bases identical to TRBD1. Germline CDR1 is SGHNT and CDR2 is YENEEA. The CDR3 covers 13 residues. The CDR3 is CVSSDRGRHEQYF. The CDR3 region has the DNA TGTGTTAGCAGCGACAGGGGCAGACACGAGCAGTACTTC. Drawing the rest from reference TRBV11-3 and TRBJ2-7, the complete variable domain is EAGVVQSPRYKIIEKKQPVAFWCNPISGHNTLYWYLQNLGQGPELLIRYENEEAVDDSQLPKDRFSAERLKGVDSTLKIQPAELGDSAVYLCVSSDRGRHEQYFGPGTRLTVT.

Comments on this clonotype: At one boundary the junction diverges from the germline segment, which might be a read error. Here the CDR3 reads CASSLVLGNTEAFF. As DNA, the CDR3 is TGTGCCAGCAGTTTAGTTTTGGGAAACACTGAAGCTTTCTTT. The chain links TRBV7-9 to TRBJ1-1; D gene uncertain. Germline assignment: CDR1 SEHNR and CDR2 FQNEAQ (reference sequence). This CDR3 spans 14 amino acids.

The chain uses TRBV6-1 and TRBJ1-1, with unresolved D. CDR1 and CDR2 from the germline V gene are MNHNS and SASEGT. The CDR3 length is 15 residues. V shed 7 bases and J shed 1 base, with 16 bases lying between them. CDR3 sequence: CASKITVEANTEAFF. The DNA of the CDR3 is TGTGCCAGCAAAATAACCGTCGAGGCGAACACTGAAGCTTTCTTT.

Comment on this clonotype: At one end the junction does not follow the germline gene, possibly because of a read error. This chain uses TRBV10-2 with TRBJ2-3, with D uncertain. The CDR3 runs 14 residues. CDR1 is WSHSY and CDR2 is SAAADI in the germline V gene. CDR3 region: CTSSESGGTDTQYF. In DNA form, the CDR3 reads TGCACCAGCAGTGAGTCGGGCGGAACAGATACGCAGTATTTT.

This clonotype was picked up many times. The V and J genes are TRBV12-3 or TRBV12-4 and TRBJ2-5; possibly TRBD1 or TRBD2 for D (5 bases each). The length of the CDR3 is 14 residues. V lost 6 bases, J lost 3 bases, and 14 bases lay in between. The CDR3: CASRRRDGEETQYF. CDR3 nucleotide sequence: TGTGCCAGCAGGCGCCGGGACGGCGAAGAGACCCAGTACTTC.

This clonotype has a count of ten or more. The chain carries TRBV29-1 and TRBJ2-4; D unclear. The V end was cut by 0 bases, the J end by 0 bases, with 9 bases between. CDR3 length: 15 amino acids. Germline loops: CDR1 SQVTM, CDR2 ANQGSEA. Here the CDR3 reads CSVEDGLSAKNIQYF. The CDR3 nucleotides read TGCAGCGTTGAAGATGGGCTATCAGCCAAAAACATTCAGTACTTC. The complete variable domain, with remaining parts taken from reference TRBV29-1 and TRBJ2-4, reads SAVISQKPSRDICQRGTSLTIQCQVDSQVTMMFWYRQQPGQSLTLIATANQGSEATYESGFVIDKFPISRPNLTFSTLTVSNMSPEDSSIYLCSVEDGLSAKNIQYFGAGTRLSVL.

On this clonotype: This CDR3 is missing its conserved last phenylalanine or tryptophan, likely due to a read error. The chain is built from TRBV11-2 and TRBJ1-1, with D possibly TRBD1 on 6 matching bases. The CDR3 loop spans 18 amino acids. V was clipped by 8 bases and J by 0 bases, with 25 bases between them. Germline V gene sequence: CDR1 SGHAT, CDR2 FQNNGV. The CDR3 protein is CASAPRREGGPVNTEAFI. The CDR3, as DNA: TGTGCCAGCGCCCCCCGGAGGGAGGGGGGGCCGGTGAACACTGAAGCTTTCATT.